The clone carrying this TCR beta chain turned up a few times. Bulk libraries came from a prior protocol with listed TCR primers. TCRdb reprocessed the PCR reads via MiXCR and lists one record per CDR3 protein. The repertoire holds more than 550,000 distinct CDR3 sequences, roughly 23% seen once, with approximately 0.75% in the top ten. After removal of 4 bases from V and 4 bases from J, the junction contained 6 bases not matched to a gene. This CDR3 contains 16 residues. Germline CDR1 is SGHKS and CDR2 is YYEKEE (reference sequence). Using 10%, 30% or 50% RNA, naive CD8 libraries were derived from about 20,000 to 1,000,000 sorted cells. These data are taken from a study of molecular identifiers for immune sequencing clone quantification.

This clonotype was obtained from a human donor in good health. Some libraries in this study had Jurkat cell RNA spiked in. The J gene is TRBJ2-2, the V gene TRBV5-5; TRBD2 matches 11 bases. The sequenced sample consisted of naive CD8+ T cells from blood, with Jurkat cell RNA spiked in. Specified subset: FACS-sorted CD8+CD4-CCR7+CD45RA+ naive T cells. CDR3 bases: TGTGCCAGCAGCGTTAGCGGGGGGGTAGGCACCGGGGAGCTGTTTTTT. Protein product: CASSVSGGVGTGELFF.